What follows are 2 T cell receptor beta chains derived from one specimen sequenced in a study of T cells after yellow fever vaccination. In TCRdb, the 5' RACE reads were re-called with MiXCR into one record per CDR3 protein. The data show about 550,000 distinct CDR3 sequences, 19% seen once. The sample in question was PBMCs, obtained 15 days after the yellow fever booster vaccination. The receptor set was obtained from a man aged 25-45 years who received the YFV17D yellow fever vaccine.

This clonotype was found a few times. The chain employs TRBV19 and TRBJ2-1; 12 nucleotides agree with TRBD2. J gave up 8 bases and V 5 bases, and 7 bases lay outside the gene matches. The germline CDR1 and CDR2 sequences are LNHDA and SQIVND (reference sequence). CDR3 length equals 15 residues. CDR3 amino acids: CASSLGLAGSYEQFF. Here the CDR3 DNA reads TGTGCCAGTAGTCTGGGACTAGCGGGTTCATATGAGCAGTTCTTC. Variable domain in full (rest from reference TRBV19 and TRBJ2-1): DGGITQSPKYLFRKEGQNVTLSCEQNLNHDAMYWYRQDPGQGLRLIYYSQIVNDFQKGDIAEGYSVSREKKESFPLTVTSAQKNPTAFYLCASSLGLAGSYEQFFGPGTRLTVL.

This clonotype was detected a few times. As DNA, the CDR3 is TGCAGCGTTATAAGGGATGAAGCTTTCTTT. As protein: CSVIRDEAFF. The V call is TRBV29-1, the J call TRBJ1-1; D remains unclear. The ends were cut back, 5 bases at V and 7 bases at J, with 8 bases in the middle. The V gene's germline CDR1 is SQVTM and CDR2 ANQGSEA. The CDR3 length is 10 residues.